The next 28 T cell receptor beta chains were all read from a single sample in a study of control samples from healthy donors and cancer patients (dated by TCRdb to the early 2020s). The library relied on the immunoSEQ multiplex PCR assay. Entries here come from immuneACCESS through TCRdb and include only in-frame sequences with V and J called. Some clones fail to appear in such tables; in the studies checked, an unresolved V gene covers under half of the shortfall, and the cause of the remainder is unknown. Recorded for this sample are about 120,000 clones; 70% to 90% of them occurred a single time. The ten biggest clones cover 3.4% of the sample. Sequencing was carried out using blood. Receptor source: a middle-aged man in good health.

J is TRBJ2-7 and V is TRBV7-9; D might be TRBD2 (6 bases). The CDR3 consists of 15 residues. V was pared by 5 bases and J by 3 bases, with 17 bases between. Per germline, CDR1 SEHNR and CDR2 FQNEAQ (reference sequence). CDR3 in DNA: TGTGCCAGCAGCCTACCGGGACTGACATTCTACGAGCAGTACTTC. It specifies CASSLPGLTFYEQYF.

The chain joins TRBV20-1 to TRBJ2-1; D unclear. Germline V gene lookup returns CDR1 DFQATT and CDR2 SNEGSKA (reference sequence). V was clipped by 3 bases and J by 9 bases, with 9 bases between them. This CDR3 contains 11 residues. The CDR3 spells CSASPSGEQFF. In nucleotides, the CDR3 is TGCAGTGCTAGTCCTAGTGGTGAGCAGTTCTTC.

V and J are TRBV19 and TRBJ1-1; 7 bases fit TRBD1. CDR3 size: 12 residues. Germline CDR1 is LNHDA and CDR2 is SQIVND (reference sequence). V lost 3 bases and J lost 7; bases outside the gene matches: 2. CDR3 sequence reads: CASSIRDSEAFF. In DNA form, the CDR3 reads TGTGCCAGTAGTATCAGGGACAGTGAAGCTTTCTTT.

The chain links TRBV7-9 to TRBJ1-6; D remains unclear. CDR3 size: 14 residues. Per germline, CDR1 SEHNR and CDR2 FQNEAQ (reference sequence). Between the trimmed V and J ends, which lost 4 bases and 9 bases, there was a span of 13 bases. CDR3 residues: CASSYDTSSSPLHF. In nucleotides, the CDR3 is TGTGCCAGCAGCTATGACACGTCAAGTTCACCCCTCCACTTT.

The gene calls are TRBV3-1 (or the pseudogene TRBV3-2) and TRBJ2-5; the D is unclear. CDR1 and CDR2 from the germline V gene are LGHDT and YNNKEL (reference sequence). The CDR3 has 12 residues. Trimming removed 1 base at V and 5 bases at J, with 5 bases between. The CDR3 reads CASSQAWETQYF. CDR3 coding DNA: TGTGCCAGCAGCCAAGCATGGGAGACCCAGTACTTC.

The J gene is TRBJ1-5, the V gene TRBV12-5; D is uncertain. Trimming removed 1 base from V and 1 base from J, with 14 bases in between. Germline CDR1 and CDR2: LGHNT and FRNRAP. There are 17 residues in the CDR3. CDR3 sequence: CASGLDLFGESNQPQHF. The CDR3 DNA reads as TGTGCTAGTGGTTTGGATCTTTTTGGGGAAAGCAATCAGCCCCAGCATTTT.

This chain connects TRBV3-1 (or the pseudogene TRBV3-2) to TRBJ2-5; TRBD2 matches at 8 bases. CDR3 size: 14 residues. CDR1 LGHDT and CDR2 YNNKEL come from the germline V gene (reference sequence). With 3 bases clipped from V and 7 bases from J, the junction kept 7 bases outside the gene matches. As DNA, the CDR3 is TGTGCCAGCAGCCACCCGGGGGGGGTTGGGACCCAGTACTTC. It specifies CASSHPGGVGTQYF.

This clone appeared a single time. The sample carries other DNA sequences with the same CDR3. V and J are TRBV7-3 and TRBJ1-2; D is uncertain. Trimming stripped 6 bases from V and 2 bases from J, with 10 bases between. From germline, CDR1 is SGHTA and CDR2 FQGTGA. CDR3 length: 13 residues. The CDR3 DNA is TGTGCCAGCAGTCCTGACGGGAACTATGGCTACACCTTC. Translating gives CASSPDGNYGYTF.

The rearrangement joins TRBV2 to TRBJ1-1; the D gene is possibly TRBD1 (5 bases). The CDR3 has 15 residues. Per the germline V gene, CDR1 is SNHLY and CDR2 is FYNNEI. V dropped 8 bases and J dropped 0 bases, with 16 bases sitting between them. The CDR3 DNA reads as TGTGCCAGCTCGATACGAGGGGCGGTGAACACTGAAGCTTTCTTT. This codes for CASSIRGAVNTEAFF.

The chain couples TRBV19 to TRBJ2-7; 10 nucleotides line up with TRBD1. This CDR3 has 14 residues. In germline, CDR1 is LNHDA, CDR2 SQIVND (reference sequence). The J segment lost 4 bases and the V segment lost 8 bases, leaving 8 bases of the junction unmatched. This CDR3 reads CASSPGQGFYEQYF. CDR3 nucleotides: TGTGCCAGTTCACCGGGACAGGGGTTTTACGAGCAGTACTTC.

This sequence joins TRBV5-6 and TRBJ2-7; possibly TRBD2 for D (6 bases). The CDR3 is made up of 14 amino acids. Trimming removed 0 bases from V and 3 bases from J, with 10 bases in between. CDR1 and CDR2 from the germline V gene are SGHDT and YYEEEE. For the CDR3, the DNA is TGTGCCAGCAGCTTGGTAGGAGGGCACTACGAGCAGTACTTC. It specifies CASSLVGGHYEQYF. Full variable domain (missing parts from reference TRBV5-6 and TRBJ2-7): DAGVTQSPTHLIKTRGQQVTLRCSPKSGHDTVSWYQQALGQGPQFIFQYYEEEERQRGNFPDRFSGHQFPNYSSELNVNALLLGDSALYLCASSLVGGHYEQYFGPGTRLTVT.

This chain connects TRBV5-6 to TRBJ2-7; 7 nucleotides align to TRBD2. CDR1 and CDR2 from the germline V gene are SGHDT and YYEEEE. This CDR3 contains 14 residues. V dropped 0 bases and J dropped 7; count of bases not matched to a gene: 7. DNA of the CDR3: TGTGCCAGCAGCTTGGCCGGGGGGACGGGAGAGCAGTACTTC. Translating gives CASSLAGGTGEQYF.

The chain has TRBV5-1 and TRBJ1-1; TRBD1 agrees at 9 bases. This CDR3 spans 14 amino acids. Germline assignment: CDR1 SGHRS and CDR2 YFSETQ. The ends lost 4 bases at V and 4 bases at J; junction bases unmatched: 5. In DNA form, the CDR3 reads TGCGCCAGCAGCCCTTTACAGGGGGCCACTGAAGCTTTCTTT. As protein: CASSPLQGATEAFF.

The rearrangement joins TRBV3-1 (or the pseudogene TRBV3-2) to TRBJ1-1; TRBD1 is a possible D gene (6 bases). CDR3 length: 12 amino acids. Germline V CDR1 and CDR2: LGHDT, YNNKEL (reference sequence). V was cut by 4 bases and J by 7 bases, with 10 bases left in between. The CDR3 DNA is TGTGCCAGCAGCCCTACGGACAGTGAAGCTTTCTTT. It specifies CASSPTDSEAFF.

V is TRBV24-1 and J is TRBJ2-7; 7 nucleotides match TRBD1. Germline values: CDR1 KGHDR, CDR2 SFDVKD. With 5 bases clipped from V and 3 bases from J, the junction kept 9 bases outside the gene matches. The CDR3 runs to 15 residues. The CDR3 region is CATSAGDSANYEQYF. The CDR3, as DNA: TGTGCCACCAGTGCTGGGGACAGCGCTAACTACGAGCAGTACTTC.

This chain connects TRBV9 to TRBJ2-7; TRBD2 might be the D (5 bases). V lost 2 bases and J lost 2, with 14 bases in between. This CDR3 region has 15 residues. Germline V gene sequence: CDR1 SGDLS, CDR2 YYNGEE. The CDR3 sequence is CASSVTANGTYEQYF. CDR3 sequence (DNA): TGTGCCAGCAGCGTGACGGCGAACGGGACCTACGAGCAGTACTTC.

The chain combines TRBV6-5 with TRBJ1-2; no definite D call. This CDR3 is built from 13 residues. Trimming shortened V by 5 bases and J by 1 base, and 8 bases separated the two germline ends. CDR1 MNHEY and CDR2 SVGAGI come from the germline V gene. The CDR3 spells CASSIYSNYGYTF. CDR3 nucleotide sequence: TGTGCCAGCAGTATTTATAGTAACTATGGCTACACCTTC.

The chain employs TRBV18 and TRBJ2-1; 12 bases align to TRBD2. CDR3 length equals 16 residues. Trimming at V came to 4 bases and at J to 3 bases, leaving 4 bases not matched to a gene. Germline CDR1 and CDR2: KGHSH and LQKENI. DNA of the CDR3: TGTGCCAGCTCACAGCGGACTAGCGGGGACTACAATGAGCAGTTCTTC. This translates into CASSQRTSGDYNEQFF. The full variable domain, in which reference TRBV18 and TRBJ2-1 provide the parts outside the CDR3, is NAGVMQNPRHLVRRRGQEARLRCSPMKGHSHVYWYRQLPEEGLKFMVYLQKENIIDESGMPKERFSAEFPKEGPSILRIQQVVRGDSAAYFCASSQRTSGDYNEQFFGPGTRLTVL.

The rearrangement uses TRBV11-3 and TRBJ1-1, with 7 bases that match TRBD1. V gave up 2 bases and J gave up 7 bases; unmatched junction bases: 1. From germline, CDR1 is SGHNT and CDR2 YENEEA. CDR3 length equals 12 residues. The CDR3 coding sequence is TGTGCCAGCAGCTTAACAGGGGTTGAAGCTTTCTTT. Encoded protein: CASSLTGVEAFF.

CDR3 nucleotide sequence: TGTGCCAGTAGTATCCGAACAGGGTTTCGCAATCAGCCCCAGCATTTT. It yields the protein CASSIRTGFRNQPQHF. V and J are TRBV19 and TRBJ1-5; tentative D call: TRBD1 (6 bases). CDR1 is LNHDA and CDR2 is SQIVND in the germline V gene (reference sequence). Between the trimmed V and J ends, which lost 3 bases and 2 bases, there was a span of 14 bases. The CDR3 length is 16 residues.

The chain uses TRBV6-5 and TRBJ1-2; 7 nucleotides line up with TRBD1. Germline V gene data show CDR1 as MNHEY and CDR2 as SVGAGI. V lost 5 bases, J lost 5 bases, and 8 bases stayed unmatched. The CDR3 runs 14 residues. Written as DNA, the CDR3 is TGTGCCAGCAGTAACAACAGGGGTTGGTATGGCTACACCTTC. Translation: CASSNNRGWYGYTF.

J is TRBJ1-2 and V is TRBV9; 7 nucleotides match TRBD1. The J segment lost 7 bases and the V segment lost 0 bases, leaving 3 bases of the junction unmatched. This CDR3 has 13 amino acids. CDR1 is SGDLS, CDR2 YYNGEE, per germline. CDR3: CASSVAGDSGYTF. CDR3 bases: TGTGCCAGCAGCGTAGCTGGGGACAGTGGCTACACCTTC.

The chain carries TRBV7-8 and TRBJ1-3; TRBD1 matches at 7 bases. Germline V gene data show CDR1 as SGHVS and CDR2 as FQNEAQ. CDR3 length equals 13 residues. Losses at the gene ends were 5 bases for V and 6 bases for J; bases not matched to a gene: 4. The CDR3 coding sequence is TGTGCCAGCAGCAGACAGGGCGTAAACACCATATATTTT. As protein: CASSRQGVNTIYF.

The rearrangement joins TRBV7-9 to TRBJ2-1, with D possibly TRBD1 on 5 matching bases. Deletions cut 2 bases from V and 7 bases from J, with 12 bases between. The CDR3 is 14 amino acids. The germline V gene encodes CDR1 SEHNR and CDR2 FQNEAQ (reference sequence). CDR3 nucleotides: TGTGCCAGCAGCTTACCAGGGATTGGGAATGAGCAGTTCTTC. Protein sequence: CASSLPGIGNEQFF. The variable domain in full, completed from reference TRBV7-9 and TRBJ2-1, reads DTGVSQNPRHKITKRGQNVTFRCDPISEHNRLYWYRQTLGQGPEFLTYFQNEAQLEKSRLLSDRFSAERPKGSFSTLEIQRTEQGDSAMYLCASSLPGIGNEQFFGPGTRLTVL.

V is TRBV3-1 (or the pseudogene TRBV3-2) and J is TRBJ1-5; D remains ambiguous. CDR3 length equals 14 residues. V lost 5 bases to trimming and J lost 2 bases, with 10 bases between them. Germline V gene sequence: CDR1 LGHDT, CDR2 YNNKEL (reference sequence). CDR3 DNA: TGTGCCAGCAGCAAAGGGAGGGGCAATCAGCCCCAGCATTTT. It encodes CASSKGRGNQPQHF.

The rearrangement links TRBV5-1 to TRBJ2-2; 11 nucleotides line up with TRBD2. Trimming took 1 base from V and 4 from J; bases not matched to a gene: 0. Germline loops: CDR1 SGHRS, CDR2 YFSETQ. The CDR3 contains 15 residues. DNA of the CDR3: TGCGCCAGCAGCTTGCTAGCGGGGGGCACCGGGGAGCTGTTTTTT. Protein product: CASSLLAGGTGELFF.

The genes are TRBV30 and TRBJ2-2; 12 bases match TRBD2. The trim removed 3 bases at V and 5 bases at J, leaving 4 bases unmatched. CDR1 GTSNPN and CDR2 SVGIG come from the germline V gene (reference sequence). CDR3 size: 15 residues. The CDR3 DNA follows: TGTGCCTGGAGGCTAGCGGGGGGGGGAACCGGGGAGCTGTTTTTT. This gives the protein CAWRLAGGGTGELFF. The full variable domain, its missing parts supplied by reference TRBV30 and TRBJ2-2, is SQTIHQWPATLVQPVGSPLSLECTVEGTSNPNLYWYRQAAGRGLQLLFYSVGIGQISSEVPQNLSASRPQDRQFILSSKKLLLSDSGFYLCAWRLAGGGTGELFFGEGSRLTVL.

The rearrangement joins TRBV30 to TRBJ1-6, with no clear D. V lost 1 base and J 3 bases, leaving 10 bases between the germline ends. Germline CDR1 and CDR2: GTSNPN and SVGIG (reference sequence). This CDR3 has 15 amino acids. The CDR3 DNA follows: TGTGCCTGGAGTGCGACCCCCCGCTATAATTCACCCCTCCACTTT. It encodes CAWSATPRYNSPLHF.